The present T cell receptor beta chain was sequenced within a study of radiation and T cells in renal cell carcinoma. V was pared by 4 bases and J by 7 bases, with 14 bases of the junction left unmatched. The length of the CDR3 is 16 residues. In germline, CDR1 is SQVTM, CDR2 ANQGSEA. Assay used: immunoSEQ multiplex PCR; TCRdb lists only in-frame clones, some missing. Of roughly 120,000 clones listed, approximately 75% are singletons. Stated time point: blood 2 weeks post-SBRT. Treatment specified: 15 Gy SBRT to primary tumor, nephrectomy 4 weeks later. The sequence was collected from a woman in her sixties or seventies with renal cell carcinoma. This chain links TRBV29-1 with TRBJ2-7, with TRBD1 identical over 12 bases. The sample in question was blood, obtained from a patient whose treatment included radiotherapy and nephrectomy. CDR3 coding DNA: TGCAGCGTTGGAGCGAGGCGGGGACAGGGGGCGCGAGAGCAGTACTTC. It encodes CSVGARRGQGAREQYF.